Sequencing of this T cell receptor (beta chain) was carried out in a study of CD8 T cells in ankylosing spondylitis. The study's findings and limits: Some motif variants were previously reported in reactive arthritis synovial fluid and blood. What seemed typical of ankylosing spondylitis blood was a TCR beta motif built from roughly eight highly homologous variants.

TCRdb used MiXCR to reprocess the 5' RACE reads, holding one entry per CDR3 protein. This sample yields roughly 120,000 distinct CDR3 sequences, of which roughly 13% are seen a single time; 2.5% to 3% belongs to the top ten. V was pared by 0 bases and J by 6 bases, with 18 bases between. The germline CDR1 and CDR2 sequences are SGHNT and YENEEA. The CDR3 runs 17 residues. Notes on this clonotype: The antigen is undetermined.

Input material: blood, either unsorted or a sorted T cell fraction (not recorded which). The sequence was obtained from a female donor with ankylosing spondylitis or in good health (not recorded which). The chain is built from TRBV11-3 and TRBJ2-4, with unresolved D. The CDR3 nucleotides are TGTGCCAGCAGCTTAGATCTGCTAGTTGGGTCGAGAAACATTCAGTACTTC. Translation gives CASSLDLLVGSRNIQYF. The complete variable domain, with remaining parts taken from reference TRBV11-3 and TRBJ2-4, reads EAGVVQSPRYKIIEKKQPVAFWCNPISGHNTLYWYLQNLGQGPELLIRYENEEAVDDSQLPKDRFSAERLKGVDSTLKIQPAELGDSAVYLCASSLDLLVGSRNIQYFGAGTRLSVL.